These 20 T cell receptor beta chains share one sample of origin, sequenced in a study of blood T cells in healthy people across ages. Then a second PCR, running roughly 7 to 11 cycles, was carried out with a sample-barcoded 5' primer and a J-beta primer mix. TCRdb re-analysed the 5' RACE reads in MiXCR, keeping a single row per CDR3 protein. Of 1.6 million or so distinct CDR3 sequences detected, roughly 30% appear once; the ten largest clones hold approximately 11%. The sequenced sample was blood. These receptors were obtained from a woman aged 25 to 45 in good health.

This clonotype was detected many times. The chain recombines TRBV7-8 with TRBJ2-6; TRBD2 matches at 8 bases. Germline assignment: CDR1 SGHVS and CDR2 FQNEAQ. After removal of 6 bases from V and 1 base from J, the junction contained 11 bases not matched to a gene. This CDR3 is 18 amino acids long. The CDR3 region has the DNA TGTGCCAGCAGATCTACGGGACTAGATTTTTCTGGGGCCAACGTCCTGACTTTC. It yields the protein CASRSTGLDFSGANVLTF. The entire variable domain, with the rest obtained from reference TRBV7-8 and TRBJ2-6, is as follows: GAGVSQSPRYKVAKRGQDVALRCDPISGHVSLFWYQQALGQGPEFLTYFQNEAQLDKSGLPSDRFFAERPEGSVSTLKIQRTQQEDSAVYLCASRSTGLDFSGANVLTFGAGSRLTVL.

This clonotype was counted a few times. The rearrangement joins TRBV20-1 to TRBJ1-3, with D unresolved. The CDR3 length is 14 residues. V dropped 2 bases and J dropped 4 bases, with 12 bases sitting between them. The V gene's germline CDR1 is DFQATT and CDR2 SNEGSKA (reference sequence). In nucleotides, the CDR3 is TGCAGTGCTAGATTGTTCAGCTCAGGAAACACCATATATTTT. Residues: CSARLFSSGNTIYF.

This clonotype was seen a handful of times. V gene TRBV3-1 combines with J gene TRBJ1-1; D might be TRBD1 (5 bases). Trimming removed 1 base at V and 8 bases at J, with 11 bases between. The CDR3 extends over 13 amino acids. CDR1 and CDR2 from the germline V gene are LGHDT and YNNKEL (reference sequence). This CDR3 reads CASSQGTRGEAFF. The CDR3 nucleotides read TGTGCCAGCAGCCAAGGGACAAGAGGGGAAGCTTTCTTT. The full variable domain, rest sourced from reference TRBV3-1 and TRBJ1-1, is DTAVSQTPKYLVTQMGNDKSIKCEQNLGHDTMYWYKQDSKKFLKIMFSYNNKELIINETVPNRFSPKSPDKAHLNLHINSLELGDSAVYFCASSQGTRGEAFFGQGTRLTVV.

Note on this clonotype: One junction end disagrees with the germline gene, perhaps due to a read error. This chain links TRBV15 with TRBJ2-7; 8 nucleotides agree with TRBD1. CDR1 and CDR2 (germline): LNHNV, YYDKDF (reference sequence). There are 15 residues in the CDR3. Here the CDR3 DNA reads TGTACCACCAGCAGTGACAGGGGCTTCTCCTACGAGCAGTACTTC. The encoded protein is CTTSSDRGFSYEQYF.

There are a few counts of this clonotype. This CDR3 reads CASSLKRTSGTYEQYF. CDR3 DNA sequence: TGTGCCAGCAGTTTAAAGAGGACTAGCGGTACCTACGAGCAGTACTTC. The chain combines TRBV28 with TRBJ2-7, with 10 bases aligning to TRBD2. Germline CDR1 reads MDHEN; CDR2 reads SYDVKM. V lost 2 bases, J lost 2 bases, and 6 bases stayed unmatched. This CDR3 spans 16 amino acids. Based on the CDR3 plus reference TRBV28 and TRBJ2-7, the full variable domain is DVKVTQSSRYLVKRTGEKVFLECVQDMDHENMFWYRQDPGLGLRLIYFSYDVKMKEKGDIPEGYSVSREKKERFSLILESASTNQTSMYLCASSLKRTSGTYEQYFGPGTRLTVT.

For this clonotype: At one end the junction does not follow the germline gene, possibly because of a read error. The chain carries TRBV12-3 or TRBV12-4 and TRBJ2-5; perhaps TRBD1 as D (5 bases). This CDR3 is built from 11 residues. CDR3 nucleotide sequence: TGTGCCAGCAGTTTAGGCAGGGCCCTTCTCTTC. It translates to CASSLGRALLF.

A word on this clonotype: The conserved final phenylalanine or tryptophan is absent from the CDR3, which likely points to a read error. The gene calls are TRBV5-6 and TRBJ1-2, with D uncertain. CDR1 is SGHDT and CDR2 is YYEEEE in the germline V gene. With 0 bases removed from V and 2 bases from J, the gap between germline ends came to 17 bases. The CDR3 is 17 residues long. In nucleotides, the CDR3 is TGTGCCAGCAGCTTGGGACCTGGACGGGCCGGGAACTATGGCTACACCATC. Amino acids: CASSLGPGRAGNYGYTI.

The chain joins TRBV18 to TRBJ2-1; a weak D match, TRBD2 (6 bases). This CDR3 spans 13 amino acids. The germline gives CDR1 KGHSH, CDR2 LQKENI. V dropped 3 bases and J dropped 8 bases, with 11 bases sitting between them. This chain's CDR3 is CASSPPGVDEQFF. For the CDR3, the DNA is TGTGCCAGCTCACCTCCGGGGGTCGATGAGCAGTTCTTC.

The CDR3 region has the DNA TGTGCCATCAGTGGAGTTAGCGGGGGCTTCAGCTCCTACGAGCAGTACTTC. Translated, it gives CAISGVSGGFSSYEQYF. The genes are TRBV10-3 and TRBJ2-7, with 9 positions matching TRBD2. The CDR3 contains 17 residues. With V trimmed by 4 bases and J by 0 bases, 10 bases remained unmatched. Germline values: CDR1 ENHRY, CDR2 SYGVKD.

This clonotype turned up a few times. The chain couples TRBV20-1 to TRBJ2-7; D remains ambiguous. From germline, CDR1 is DFQATT and CDR2 SNEGSKA (reference sequence). V lost 0 bases, J lost 5 bases, and 14 bases lay in between. The CDR3 length is 14 residues. The CDR3: CSARDRLGSHEQYF. DNA of the CDR3: TGCAGTGCTAGAGATCGGCTGGGTTCCCACGAGCAGTACTTC.

This clonotype was detected once. The chain recombines TRBV15 with TRBJ2-5; D may correspond to TRBD1 or TRBD2 (6 bases each). Trimming removed 0 bases at V and 2 bases at J, with 16 bases between. The germline gives CDR1 LNHNV, CDR2 YYDKDF (reference sequence). The length of the CDR3 is 17 residues. The chain's CDR3 is CATSRESGAGIQETQYF. CDR3 bases: TGTGCCACCAGCAGAGAGTCGGGGGCCGGCATACAAGAGACCCAGTACTTC.

This clonotype came up a few times. CDR3 sequence: CSASTVGLASYEQYF. DNA of the CDR3: TGCAGTGCCTCGACCGTCGGGCTAGCATCCTACGAGCAGTACTTC. This chain uses TRBV20-1 with TRBJ2-7; TRBD2 is a possible D gene (5 bases). Trimming removed 6 bases from V and 1 base from J, with 19 bases in between. This CDR3 contains 15 residues. Germline CDR1 and CDR2: DFQATT and SNEGSKA (reference sequence).

This clonotype was detected only a few times. V is TRBV28 and J is TRBJ2-5; 7 nucleotides agree with TRBD2. Trimming at V came to 1 base and at J to 1 base, leaving 12 bases not matched to a gene. The germline CDR1 and CDR2 sequences are MDHEN and SYDVKM. The CDR3 consists of 18 residues. The CDR3 spells CASSLSVGPSGGQETQYF. The CDR3 nucleotides are TGTGCCAGCAGTTTATCAGTTGGACCTAGCGGCGGCCAAGAGACCCAGTACTTC.

This clonotype was counted only a few times. V usage is TRBV5-1 and J usage is TRBJ2-1; D is uncertain. Trimming shortened V by 5 bases and J by 1 base, and 13 bases separated the two germline ends. The CDR3 sequence is 15 residues long. From germline, CDR1 is SGHRS and CDR2 YFSETQ. The CDR3 here is CASSLDDLSYNEQFF. The CDR3 nucleotides are TGCGCCAGCAGTTTAGATGATCTATCCTACAATGAGCAGTTCTTC.

A word on this clonotype: This may come from a read error, since a much larger clone is one base off. V usage is TRBV12-3 or TRBV12-4 and J usage is TRBJ2-3; the D call may be TRBD1 or TRBD2 (5 bases each). CDR3 length: 16 amino acids. V was clipped by 8 bases and J by 2 bases, with 20 bases between them. The CDR3: CASGLIPGPHTDTQYF. CDR3 in DNA: TGTGCCAGCGGCTTGATCCCGGGACCCCACACAGATACGCAGTATTTT.

This rearrangement joins TRBV5-1 to TRBJ2-3, with 8 nucleotides matching TRBD2. This CDR3 spans 16 amino acids. The J segment lost 2 bases and the V segment lost 4 bases, leaving 9 bases of the junction unmatched. Germline CDR1 and CDR2: SGHRS and YFSETQ. CDR3 residues: CASSMGLVGPTDTQYF. The CDR3 bases are TGCGCCAGCAGCATGGGACTAGTCGGCCCCACAGATACGCAGTATTTT.

In this sample, this clonotype turned up a few times. The chain combines TRBV20-1 with TRBJ1-2; TRBD1 agrees at 7 bases. The CDR3 covers 15 residues. In germline, CDR1 is DFQATT, CDR2 SNEGSKA (reference sequence). V gave up 0 bases and J gave up 8 bases; unmatched junction bases: 12. This CDR3 reads CSARESGGGTRGYTF. The CDR3 DNA follows: TGCAGTGCTAGAGAGAGTGGAGGGGGCACGAGGGGCTACACCTTC.

This clonotype has just a few counts. This rearrangement joins TRBV5-1 to TRBJ2-1; D perhaps matches TRBD1 (5 bases). The CDR3 has 17 amino acids. Germline V gene lookup returns CDR1 SGHRS and CDR2 YFSETQ. V was cut by 0 bases and J by 6 bases, with 19 bases left in between. The CDR3 region is CASSLAESNAQGNEQFF. The CDR3 bases are TGCGCCAGCAGCTTGGCCGAGTCGAACGCCCAGGGCAATGAGCAGTTCTTC.

V is TRBV11-2 and J is TRBJ2-3; 11 nucleotides line up with TRBD2. The germline V gene has CDR1 SGHAT and CDR2 FQNNGV. V shed 4 bases and J 6 bases; nucleotides not matched to a gene: 9. The CDR3 is 16 residues long. CDR3 sequence reads: CASSSLLAGEWDTQYF. The CDR3 coding sequence is TGTGCCAGCAGCTCATTACTAGCGGGAGAATGGGATACGCAGTATTTT.

The chain combines TRBV28 with TRBJ2-3; the match to TRBD1 covers 12 bases. In germline, CDR1 is MDHEN, CDR2 SYDVKM. V shed 6 bases, J shed 2 bases, and the junction held 0 bases outside the gene matches. The CDR3 is made up of 14 amino acids. CDR3 sequence (DNA): TGTGCCAGCAGGGGACAGGGGGCCACAGATACGCAGTATTTT. This codes for CASRGQGATDTQYF.